This T cell receptor (beta chain) was obtained from a study of immune heterogeneity within non-small cell lung tumors. This clonotype was found many times. The CDR3 is 15 amino acids. V lost 0 bases and J 4 bases, leaving 10 bases between the germline ends. CDR1 and CDR2 (germline): MNHEY, SVGAGI. Per sample, 450 to 600 ng of bulk tumor genomic DNA was the template used. Taken during surgery, several biopsies per primary tumor were spaced as far apart as possible within the tumor mass. Enrolled patients presented with newly diagnosed, previously untreated non-small cell lung cancer and underwent curative surgery. Multiplex PCR was performed with 32 V and 13 J primers, and it amplified TCR beta CDR3. TCRdb independently ran MiXCR on the multiplex PCR reads; one entry per CDR3 protein. The top ten clones hold less than 5% of a sample with 15,000 to 20,000 distinct CDR3 sequences, approximately 30% of them seen once.

The sequence came from a man in his forties or fifties with non-small cell lung cancer. Sequencing input: lung tumor tissue. The chain uses TRBV6-5 and TRBJ2-1; D is unresolved. The CDR3 DNA is TGTGCCAGCAGTTACTCGGGCTCGTTTTACAATGAGCAGTTCTTC. Translation gives CASSYSGSFYNEQFF.